This T cell receptor (beta chain) is from a study of radiotherapy plus CTLA-4 blockade in lung cancer. In the case of this clone: Its target is unknown.

Study conclusions and caveats: Reported findings show early blood T cell clone dynamics, with interferon-beta, best predicted response.

The method was immunoSEQ multiplex PCR; TCRdb's version includes in-frame clones alone and lacks a portion of them. The table lists roughly 100,000 clones, approximately 87% of them singletons, with over 2% in the top ten. The source material was peripheral blood, sampled from a patient treated with radiotherapy plus ipilimumab. The TCR comes from a human donor with non-small cell lung cancer that progressed on radiotherapy plus ipilimumab. Some clones in this sample may be carry-over from other donors' samples.

The CDR3 region has the DNA TGCGCCAGCAGCTTGGCAGGGATCCTCTATGGCTACACCTTC. It translates to CASSLAGILYGYTF. The rearrangement uses TRBV5-1 and TRBJ1-2; tentatively, D is TRBD1 (5 bases). This CDR3 has 14 residues. Germline CDR1 SGHRS, CDR2 YFSETQ. The germline V and J ends were trimmed by 0 bases and 4 bases, with 10 bases remaining between them.